This T cell receptor beta chain was sequenced in a study of low-dose radiotherapy and immunotherapy resistance in tumors. Background on the study: Cohort 2 was treated with 1 Gy per fraction every two weeks, amounting to 13 Gy across 26 weeks. On a schedule of every two weeks, intravenous cyclophosphamide at a dose of 200 mg/m2 was delivered one day before each radiation and immunotherapy administration.

TRAV and TRBV primers primed cDNA for both TCRalpha and TCRbeta. Over approximately 20 PCR cycles, TCRs were amplified from a constant-region primer and V-primer adapter. Each CDR3 protein gets one entry after TCRdb re-called the reads with MiXCR. The sample includes roughly 40,000 distinct CDR3 sequences, 25% to 30% of them seen just once. This clonotype is medium-sized. Time point given: after trial treatment. Treatment noted: LDRT plus nivolumab, ipilimumab, low-dose cyclophosphamide and aspirin (RACIN trial). Donors were administered nivolumab, ipilimumab, aspirin and low-dose cyclophosphamide, together with low-dose radiotherapy. V was shortened by 0 bases and J by 1 base, with 7 bases between the two germline ends. CDR3 length: 14 amino acids. Per germline, CDR1 SGDLS and CDR2 YYNGEE.

This sample comprised PBMCs, obtained after low-dose radiotherapy plus immunotherapy. The sequence derives from a male donor with prostate cancer. V usage is TRBV9 and J usage is TRBJ1-1, with unresolved D. The CDR3 is CASSVGPENTEAFF. The DNA of the CDR3 is TGTGCCAGCAGCGTAGGCCCGGAGAACACTGAAGCTTTCTTT.